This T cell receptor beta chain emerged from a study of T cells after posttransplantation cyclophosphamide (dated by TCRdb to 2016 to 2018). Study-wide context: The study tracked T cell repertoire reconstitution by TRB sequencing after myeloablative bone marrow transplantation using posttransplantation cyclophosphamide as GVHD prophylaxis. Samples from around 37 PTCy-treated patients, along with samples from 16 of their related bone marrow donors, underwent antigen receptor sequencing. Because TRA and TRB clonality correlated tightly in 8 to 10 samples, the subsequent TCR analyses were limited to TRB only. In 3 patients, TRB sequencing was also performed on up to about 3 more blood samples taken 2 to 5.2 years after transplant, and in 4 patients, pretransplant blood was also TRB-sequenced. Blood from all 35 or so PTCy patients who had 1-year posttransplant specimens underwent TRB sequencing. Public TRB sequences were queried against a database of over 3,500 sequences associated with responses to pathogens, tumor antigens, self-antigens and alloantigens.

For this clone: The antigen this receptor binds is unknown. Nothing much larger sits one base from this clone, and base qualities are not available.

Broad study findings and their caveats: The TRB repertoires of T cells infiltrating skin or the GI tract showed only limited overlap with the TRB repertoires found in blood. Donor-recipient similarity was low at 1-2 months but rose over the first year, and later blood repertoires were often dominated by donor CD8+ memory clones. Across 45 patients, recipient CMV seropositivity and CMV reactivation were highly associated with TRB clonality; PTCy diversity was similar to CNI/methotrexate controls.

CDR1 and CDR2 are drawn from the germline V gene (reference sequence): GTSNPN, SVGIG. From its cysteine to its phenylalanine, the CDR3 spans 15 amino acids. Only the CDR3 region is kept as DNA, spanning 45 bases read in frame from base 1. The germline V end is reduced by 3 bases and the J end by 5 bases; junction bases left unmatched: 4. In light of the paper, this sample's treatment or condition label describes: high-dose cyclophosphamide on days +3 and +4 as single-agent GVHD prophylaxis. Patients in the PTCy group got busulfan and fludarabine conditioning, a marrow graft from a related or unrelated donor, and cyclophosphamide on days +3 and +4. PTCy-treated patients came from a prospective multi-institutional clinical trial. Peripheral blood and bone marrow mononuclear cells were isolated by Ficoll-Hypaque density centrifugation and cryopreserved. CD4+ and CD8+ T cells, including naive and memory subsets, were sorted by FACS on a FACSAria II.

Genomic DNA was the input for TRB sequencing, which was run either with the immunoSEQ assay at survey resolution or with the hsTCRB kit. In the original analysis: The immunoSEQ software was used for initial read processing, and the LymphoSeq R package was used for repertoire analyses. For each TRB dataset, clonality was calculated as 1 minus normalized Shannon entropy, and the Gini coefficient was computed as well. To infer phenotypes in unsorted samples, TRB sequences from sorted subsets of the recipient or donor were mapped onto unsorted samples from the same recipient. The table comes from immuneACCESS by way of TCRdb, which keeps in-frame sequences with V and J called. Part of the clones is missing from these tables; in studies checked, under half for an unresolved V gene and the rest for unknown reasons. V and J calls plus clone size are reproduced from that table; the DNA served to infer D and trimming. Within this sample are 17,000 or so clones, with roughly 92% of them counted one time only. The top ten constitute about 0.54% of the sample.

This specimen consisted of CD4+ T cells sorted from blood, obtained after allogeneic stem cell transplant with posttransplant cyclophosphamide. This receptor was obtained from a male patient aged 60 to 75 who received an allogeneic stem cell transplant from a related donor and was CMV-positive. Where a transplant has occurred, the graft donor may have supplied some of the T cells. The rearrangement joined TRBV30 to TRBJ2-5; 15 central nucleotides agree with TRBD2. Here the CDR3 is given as CAWSRGLAGGETQYF. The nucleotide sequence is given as TGTGCCTGGAGCCGAGGACTAGCGGGGGGGGAGACCCAGTACTTC. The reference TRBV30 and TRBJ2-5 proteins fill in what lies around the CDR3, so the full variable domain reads SQTIHQWPATLVQPVGSPLSLECTVEGTSNPNLYWYRQAAGRGLQLLFYSVGIGQISSEVPQNLSASRPQDRQFILSSKKLLLSDSGFYLCAWSRGLAGGETQYFGPGTRLLVL.